This T cell receptor beta chain is drawn from a study of cytomegalovirus exposure and HLA in healthy donors (dated by TCRdb to the late 2010s). Regarding the complete study: An earlier analysis of some 600 of the donors reported over 250 Gb of sequence data and 90 million to 120 million unique TCR beta sequences obtained from some 200 million T cells. An early release covering roughly 640 HLA-typed donors comprised around 300 gigabases of sequencing data and tens of millions of unique TCR sequences. Among the approximately 430 genotyped donors, around 81% belonged to the genetic ancestry cluster associated with self-reported Caucasian donors. The study aimed to test whether signatures of past pathogen exposure could be identified by cataloging public T cell receptors. The T cell repertoires of some 700 subjects were profiled by immunosequencing and related to cytomegalovirus serostatus. A separate validation cohort of roughly 110 different subjects was used in addition to the approximately 610-subject first cohort. To predict cytomegalovirus infection status, the study brought together high-throughput TCR immunosequencing, statistical association of individual TCRs with disease status, and machine learning. In a later analysis, previously published TCR beta repertoires from hundreds of donors were re-analyzed and high-resolution HLA genotyping was added so that TCR occurrence patterns could be studied. Rather than drawing on any new phenotypic data, the later analysis identified candidate immune exposures from TCR beta sequences and the way those sequences occurred across donors. To decide whether each TCR beta V gene segment behaved as functional or pseudogenic, an earlier analysis of some 600 of the donors relied on high-throughput TCR beta sequencing. Donor age, sex, ethnicity and CMV serostatus were collected together with the repertoire data. A later genetic analysis used genome-wide SNP genotypes for about 55% of the 666 donors, treating that subset as a discovery cohort. All discovery cohort repertoires had been generated on a single sequencing platform. Both class I and class II loci were covered by HLA typing, at four-digit resolution. Typing coverage differed by locus: A, B, C, DRB1 and DQB1 were typed in about 620-640 donors, DQA1 in 500 to 550, DPA1 in some 570, and DPB1 in 400 to 480. A few DR-DQ haplotypes were handled as single units for association and clustering because linkage in the cohort was strong. Across 398 genotyped donors of the cohort, an average of about 220,000 unique TCR beta nucleotide sequences per donor were sequenced, and around 20% of those sequences were non-productive.

The cohort was made up of 500 to 800 healthy bone marrow donors. All cohort members were sampled while nominally healthy, although unrecorded immune exposures were likely present. The donor was CMV seropositive and belonged to the group of 250 to 350 seropositive cohort members. A peripheral blood sample was collected from each donor, and TCR beta sequencing was performed on peripheral blood mononuclear cells. Genomic DNA extraction from the blood cell samples was performed with the Qiagen DNeasy Blood Extraction Kit. The library was built by means of the immunoSEQ multiplex PCR assay. A mixture of 60 forward primers for TCR Vbeta segments and 13 reverse primers for TCR Jbeta segments was used in the multiplex PCR. The CDR3 region of rearranged TCR beta genes was amplified from genomic DNA by a multiplex PCR assay. The amplified TCR beta libraries were sequenced on the Illumina HiSeq System as 87-base-pair reads. Under the source paper's analysis protocol: Across the 666 repertoires, a later analysis counted tens of millions of unique TCR beta chains, approximately 12 million of which were shared by at least two donors. To remove PCR and sequencing errors, raw reads were error-corrected and collapsed into unique sequences using a nearest-neighbor algorithm that merged closely related sequences. To assign V, D and J gene segments, CDR3 sequences were aligned to IMGT reference sequences. For a sequence to be retained, a match of at least six nucleotides was required to both a V gene segment and a J gene segment. Rearrangements were called productive when the CDR3 lacked stop codons and stayed in frame with V and J; all others were non-productive. CDR3 was defined according to IMGT convention as the region running from the second conserved V-encoded cysteine to the conserved J-encoded phenylalanine. The earlier analysis of 450 to 750 of the donors excluded any sequence lacking an unambiguous match to a single V gene segment. An earlier analysis of several hundred of the donors classified V segments as functional when productive rearrangements were above 56.7% and as segregating when the standard deviation between donors was above 5%. To diagnose cytomegalovirus status from the catalog of TCR beta chain sequences, a statistical classification framework was built. A later analysis assigned V and J genes by comparing TCR nucleotide sequences with IMGT/GENE-DB human TR gene sequences. Using the TCRdist pipeline, a later analysis assigned CDR3 sequences along with most-parsimonious VDJ recombination scenarios. In a later analysis, each TCR beta chain was defined by its CDR3 amino acid sequence together with its V-gene family, and reads lacking a unique V-gene family were excluded. In a later analysis, approximately 640 highly shared, low-generation-probability nucleotide sequences were removed to address suspected cross-contamination and a sequencing artifact. In a later analysis, a clonal expansion index was calculated for each public chain from normalized within-repertoire ranks of inferred template counts. In a later analysis, generation probabilities were computed using a VDJ recombination model fitted to out-of-frame rearrangements, and the results were checked against IGoR. In a later analysis, hypergeometric tests were used to score TCR-TCR, TCR-HLA and TCR-CMV co-occurrence, with a repertoire-size bias correction applied to TCR pairs. A later analysis estimated false discovery rates by permuting HLA or CMV assignments 20 times. A later analysis grouped co-occurring TCRs with DBSCAN, adding TCRdist sequence similarity when clustering within HLA-allele-positive subsets. Co-occurrence clustering excluded repertoires with fewer than 30,000 or more than 120,000 public chains, plus five with anomalous nucleotide sharing. TCRdb took this table from immuneACCESS and kept in-frame rearrangements with V and J called. Such tables lack part of the clones; where checked against another copy, unresolved V genes explain under half of the gap, and the rest is unexplained. That table supplies the V and J calls and clone size; D and trimming were determined from the DNA. The sample profile shows 150,000 or so clones; 70% of them were found once. The ten largest account for about 4.5% of the sample.

With regard to this clone: Its recognized antigen is unknown. Base-call qualities are not available, and no considerably larger clone is one nucleotide away.

Measured from the cysteine to the phenylalanine, the CDR3 is 16 residues long. The CDR3 DNA has 48 bases and is translated from base 1. The germline V gene specifies SGDLS as CDR1 and YYNGEE as CDR2. Trimming leaves V shorter by 4 bases and J shorter by 2 bases, with the junction holding 5 bases beyond the gene matches. Beyond this particular receptor, the publication reports: The study listed 164 TCR beta chains as associated with cytomegalovirus. A later analysis found that TCR association rates varied across HLA loci, with DRB1 alleles showing the most associated TCRs and HLA-C alleles the fewest. Three of the identified cytomegalovirus-associated TCR beta chains were confirmed in vitro to be specific for cytomegalovirus antigens. Across donors, most TCR sequences were observed very rarely, whereas some public TCRs were present in many individuals. For the cohort, immune exposure information was limited to CMV serostatus. A later genetic analysis reported fewer N-insertions in productive TCRs among donors in an Asian-associated ancestry cluster than the roughly 620-donor mean. Because counts were too low, seventeen rarely observed V segments, including chromosome 9 orphons, were left out of the earlier analysis of roughly 600 of the donors. Some IMGT-functional V segments, including TRBV6-2 and TRBV6-3, could not be distinguished by the 87-base-pair reads and were therefore excluded. A further reported finding was that TCR beta sequences accurately predicted the HLA-A and HLA-B alleles for most subjects in the first cohort. Broadly in line with IMGT annotations, most TCR beta V segments showed up in productive rearrangements about 87% or about 30% of the time in an earlier analysis of 450 to 750 of the donors. An association between a missense DCLRE1C variant and V-gene and J-gene trimming of TCR beta chains was found in a later genetic analysis and replicated in an independent cohort. In a later analysis, HLA-associated TCR beta chains showed more clonal expansion and lower generation probabilities than non-associated chains that were equally common. A later analysis associated roughly 17,000 TCR beta sequences with specific HLA alleles at a false discovery rate of 0.05. The authors suggested that the approach could potentially be extended to other disease states and immunological phenotypes. This cohort had only TCR beta chains sequenced, and the lack of alpha or paired-chain data limited which features could be detected. Because some donors lacked HLA typing at each locus, the association tests relied only on the typed subset. Correlated functional status among segregating V segments might reflect linkage disequilibrium, but an unknown experimental factor could not be ruled out. The sequencing pipeline was judged likely to have produced a cluster of highly shared sequence variants as a technical artifact. In both the original and validation cohorts, the classifier was reported to diagnose cytomegalovirus status with high specificity and sensitivity. Roughly uniform sequencing depth across donors was assumed in presence/absence analyses, although this assumption may not hold. In a later analysis, several top co-occurrence clusters were reported to appear linked to parvovirus B19, influenza, CMV and Epstein-Barr virus. According to a later analysis, most CMV-associated TCR beta chains appeared to be HLA-restricted, and the HLA associations seemed to be driven largely by CMV exposure. Assigning TCR associations to individual alleles was difficult when HLA alleles, especially DR and DQ, strongly co-occurred.

The sequence was collected from a young man in good health and CMV-seropositive. The sequencing input was PBMCs. The V gene is TRBV9 and the J gene is TRBJ2-3; a stretch of 12 junction bases matches TRBD2. The DNA reads TGTGCCAGCAGCTTTACTAGCGGGAGGCCCACAGATACGCAGTATTTT. This codes for CASSFTSGRPTDTQYF.